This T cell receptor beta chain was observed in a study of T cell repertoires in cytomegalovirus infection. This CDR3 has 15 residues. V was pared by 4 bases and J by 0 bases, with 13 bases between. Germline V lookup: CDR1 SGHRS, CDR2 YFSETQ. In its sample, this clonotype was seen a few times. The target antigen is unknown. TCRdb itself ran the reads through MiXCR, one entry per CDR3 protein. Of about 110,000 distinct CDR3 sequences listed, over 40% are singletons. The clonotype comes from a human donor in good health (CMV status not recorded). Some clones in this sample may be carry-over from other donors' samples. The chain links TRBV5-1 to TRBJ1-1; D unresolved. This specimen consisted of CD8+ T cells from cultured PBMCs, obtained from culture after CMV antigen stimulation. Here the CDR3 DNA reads TGCGCCAGCAGCGATGGCTTGGGTTTGAACACTGAAGCTTTCTTT. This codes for CASSDGLGLNTEAFF.